A selection of T cell receptor beta chains follows, all from one sample in a study of radiation and T cells in renal cell carcinoma. The assay was immunoSEQ multiplex PCR, and TCRdb's table has in-frame clones only and misses some. The top ten hold around 30% of the sample, which has under 7,000 clones, about 64% seen once. Source: tumor tissue, taken from a patient whose treatment was nephrectomy without radiotherapy. These receptors all stem from a human donor with renal cell carcinoma. Each CDR3 is given with its conserved first and last residue. Fields, in order: D gene, V gene, clone size, J gene, CDR3 protein, CDR3 DNA. The D gene is left open where the match is weak. Clone size is given for some rows only: seen once, a few or many times, or a class if the clone is expanded.

>NA|TRBV6-6|NA|TRBJ1-2
CASSYSDTPNYGYTF
TGTGCCAGCAGTTATTCCGACACCCCTAACTATGGCTACACCTTC
>TRBD1|TRBV2|few|TRBJ2-3
CASSLQGRTDTSTDTQYF
TGTGCCAGCAGTTTACAGGGGAGAACGGACACTAGCACAGATACGCAGTATTTT
>NA|TRBV6-5|NA|TRBJ1-6
CASKATGRRIGALHF
TGTGCCAGCAAAGCTACAGGGAGGCGGATTGGAGCCCTCCACTTT
>NA|TRBV4-3|NA|TRBJ2-7
CASSQDARSRYEQYF
TGCGCCAGCAGCCAAGATGCTAGATCCCGTTACGAGCAGTACTTC
>TRBD2|TRBV27|NA|TRBJ2-7
CASSLSGLAGYEQYF
TGTGCCAGCAGTTTATCCGGACTAGCAGGATACGAGCAGTACTTC
>NA|TRBV5-6|few|TRBJ2-7
CASSRFDEQYF
TGTGCCAGCAGTCGGTTCGACGAGCAGTACTTC
>TRBD2|TRBV27|NA|TRBJ2-5
CASGKPGTSGYQETQYF
TGTGCCAGCGGTAAGCCCGGGACTAGCGGATATCAAGAGACCCAGTACTTC
>NA|TRBV28|NA|TRBJ2-6
CASSFRRVDSGANVLTF
TGTGCCAGCAGTTTTCGCAGGGTGGACTCTGGGGCCAACGTCCTGACTTTC
>TRBD2|TRBV4-1|NA|TRBJ2-6
CASSLIGLAEPSGANVLTF
TGCGCCAGCAGCCTAATAGGCCTAGCGGAACCCTCTGGGGCCAACGTCCTGACTTTC
>NA|TRBV10-3|NA|TRBJ2-7
CAISEGNEQYF
TGTGCCATCAGTGAAGGGAACGAGCAGTACTTC
>NA|TRBV7-9|medium-sized|TRBJ2-3
CASSLVGGGTDTQYF
TGTGCCAGCAGCTTAGTCGGGGGCGGCACAGATACGCAGTATTTT
>TRBD1|TRBV27|NA|TRBJ1-6
CASNRQGPRNSPLHF
TGTGCCAGCAACCGACAGGGACCTCGAAATTCACCCCTCCACTTT
>NA|TRBV27|once|TRBJ1-6
CASSFGLVGSPLHF
TGTGCCAGCAGTTTCGGACTGGTGGGTTCACCCCTCCACTTT
>NA|TRBV7-9|NA|TRBJ2-7
CASSFPTPPYEQYF
TGTGCCAGCAGCTTCCCCACCCCTCCCTACGAGCAGTACTTC
>TRBD1|TRBV7-9|few|TRBJ2-5
CASSPRKRTGQETQYF
TGTGCCAGCAGCCCCCGGAAAAGGACAGGCCAAGAGACCCAGTACTTC
>TRBD1|TRBV7-9|few|TRBJ1-1
CATLGRDRGTEAFF
TGTGCCACCCTCGGCCGGGACAGGGGCACTGAAGCTTTCTTT
>TRBD1|TRBV19|NA|TRBJ2-7
CASSGLRGQGAYEQYF
TGTGCCAGTAGTGGACTCCGTGGGCAGGGGGCCTACGAGCAGTACTTC
>TRBD1|TRBV6-1|NA|TRBJ1-6
CASSPGTEASPLHF
TGTGCCAGCAGCCCCGGGACAGAGGCTTCACCCCTCCACTTT
>TRBD2|TRBV15|NA|TRBJ2-7
CATSRDPLAGSSYEQYF
TGTGCCACCAGCAGAGATCCCCTAGCGGGGAGCTCCTACGAGCAGTACTTC
>NA|TRBV11-2|few|TRBJ1-3
CASSLGGAGNTIYF
TGTGCCAGCAGCTTAGGGGGGGCTGGAAACACCATATATTTT